The present TCR beta chain was sequenced within a study of T cells after yellow fever vaccination. There are a few counts of this clonotype. Germline V gene lookup returns CDR1 SEHNR and CDR2 FQNEAQ (reference sequence). V was cut by 2 bases and J by 10 bases, with 18 bases left in between. This CDR3 region has 16 residues. Each CDR3 protein is one row after TCRdb ran MiXCR on the 5' RACE reads. The table lists roughly 500,000 distinct CDR3 sequences, roughly a fifth of them singletons. This receptor was obtained from a man under 40 who received the YFV17D yellow fever vaccine. Sequenced material: PBMCs, taken 15 days after the yellow fever booster vaccination. The rearrangement links TRBV7-9 to TRBJ1-6; D not resolved. CDR3 sequence: CASSLSGNSNGSPLHF. In DNA form, the CDR3 reads TGTGCCAGCAGCTTAAGCGGGAACTCCAACGGATCACCCCTCCACTTT.